The 14 T cell receptor beta chains below were found in one sample sequenced in a study of CD8+ T cells in alopecia areata. RNA, once extracted, was reverse transcribed into cDNA for use as the sequencing template. Clones were read by immunoSEQ multiplex PCR, and TCRdb kept only the in-frame ones, dropping some. The data contain tens of thousands of clones, roughly 60% of them singletons. Sequencing used CD8+ T cells sorted from blood, obtained at week 0. These receptors came from a human donor with alopecia areata.

This clone has only a few counts. J is TRBJ2-3 and V is TRBV9; D not certain. This CDR3 has 15 amino acids. Germline V lookup: CDR1 SGDLS, CDR2 YYNGEE. The germline V and J ends were trimmed by 1 base and 1 base, with 10 bases remaining between them. The CDR3 loop reads CASSVSRMGTDTQYF. The DNA of the CDR3 is TGTGCCAGCAGCGTATCTAGGATGGGCACAGATACGCAGTATTTT.

This clone was seen a single time. The J gene is TRBJ1-2, the V gene TRBV28; a possible D gene is TRBD1 (5 bases). The germline CDR1 and CDR2 sequences are MDHEN and SYDVKM. Trimming took off 0 bases at V and 6 bases at J, with 8 bases between the two ends. The CDR3 extends over 13 amino acids. In DNA form, the CDR3 reads TGTGCCAGCAGTTTATGGACAGAGAATGGCTACACCTTC. Translating gives CASSLWTENGYTF.

The chain couples TRBV27 to TRBJ1-2; D remains unclear. Germline assignment: CDR1 MNHEY and CDR2 SMNVEV (reference sequence). The CDR3 extends over 16 amino acids. V was shortened by 5 bases and J by 1 base, with 17 bases between the two germline ends. The CDR3 DNA reads as TGTGCCAGCAGTCCCTTAGGAGCAGCCATTAACTATGGCTACACCTTC. Amino acids: CASSPLGAAINYGYTF.

CDR3: CAWSRRAEQFF. The CDR3 bases are TGTGCCTGGAGTAGGAGGGCTGAGCAGTTCTTC. The chain carries TRBV30 and TRBJ2-1, with a tentative D call TRBD2 (6 bases). Trimming removed 2 bases at V and 9 bases at J, with 8 bases between. Germline loops: CDR1 GTSNPN, CDR2 SVGIG (reference sequence). The CDR3 spans 11 residues.

J is TRBJ2-5 and V is TRBV2; D gene ambiguous. CDR1 is SNHLY and CDR2 is FYNNEI in the germline V gene. Trimming took off 8 bases at V and 7 bases at J, with 14 bases between the two ends. The CDR3 consists of 12 residues. The DNA of the CDR3 is TGTGCCAGCCTGGGCGTGACGGGGACCCAGTACTTC. Protein: CASLGVTGTQYF.

This chain joins TRBV5-1 and TRBJ2-1; TRBD2 aligns across 8 bases. The CDR3 runs to 15 residues. From germline, CDR1 is SGHRS and CDR2 YFSETQ. The J segment lost 8 bases and the V segment lost 0 bases, leaving 7 bases of the junction unmatched. CDR3 loop: CASSLASGSGYEQFF. In DNA, the CDR3 is TGCGCCAGCAGCTTGGCCAGCGGGAGTGGGTATGAGCAGTTCTTC.

This clone was seen only once. This chain joins TRBV7-2 and TRBJ2-2, with D possibly TRBD1 on 5 matching bases. V was trimmed by 1 base and J by 4 bases, leaving 10 bases between them. Germline values: CDR1 SGHTA, CDR2 FQGNSA. The CDR3 has 15 amino acids. CDR3 protein: CASSLETATTGELFF. The CDR3 region has the DNA TGTGCCAGCAGCTTAGAGACAGCTACCACCGGGGAGCTGTTTTTT.

Sample share makes this clone medium-sized. J is TRBJ2-5 and V is TRBV7-2; D gene uncertain. The CDR3 length is 14 residues. V was cut by 4 bases and J by 5 bases, with 14 bases left in between. The germline V gene encodes CDR1 SGHTA and CDR2 FQGNSA. In DNA, the CDR3 is TGTGCCAGCAGCTCTAGGCCCCTCATTGAGACCCAGTACTTC. Protein sequence: CASSSRPLIETQYF.

A few counts support this clone. This sequence joins TRBV29-1 and TRBJ2-6; tentatively, D is TRBD1 (5 bases). The germline V gene has CDR1 SQVTM and CDR2 ANQGSEA. Trimming cost V 8 bases and J 0 bases, with 20 bases left between them. The CDR3 spans 17 residues. The CDR3 here is CSPRCWGSHSGANVLTF. The DNA for the CDR3 is TGCAGCCCGAGGTGTTGGGGCAGCCACTCTGGGGCCAACGTCCTGACTTTC.

This clone was picked up one time. The rearrangement uses TRBV5-6 and TRBJ2-7, with unresolved D. The V end was cut by 2 bases, the J end by 2 bases, with 5 bases between. This CDR3 comprises 12 residues. Germline CDR1 reads SGHDT; CDR2 reads YYEEEE. Written as DNA, the CDR3 is TGTGCCAGCAGCTTCACAGCCTACGAGCAGTACTTC. This gives the protein CASSFTAYEQYF.

This chain connects TRBV29-1 to TRBJ1-5, with a possible D match to TRBD1 (6 bases). V lost 4 bases and J 3 bases, leaving 10 bases between the germline ends. The CDR3 totals 13 residues. Looked up from germline, CDR1 is SQVTM and CDR2 is ANQGSEA. The CDR3 loop reads CSVAPGDNQPQHF. The CDR3 nucleotides read TGCAGCGTTGCACCAGGGGACAATCAGCCCCAGCATTTT.

This clone has more than one count but fewer than ten. This sequence joins TRBV7-9 and TRBJ1-4; 10 positions match TRBD1. The CDR3 totals 15 residues. Germline trimming cut 3 bases from V and 7 bases from J; bases unmatched to any gene: 5. The germline CDR1 and CDR2 sequences are SEHNR and FQNEAQ (reference sequence). The CDR3 DNA reads TGTGCCAGCAGCTTCCGGGACAGGGGCGCTGAAAAACTGTTTTTT. Its translation is CASSFRDRGAEKLFF.

The gene calls are TRBV15 and TRBJ2-5, with TRBD1 identical over 7 bases. This CDR3 comprises 11 residues. CDR1 is LNHNV, CDR2 YYDKDF, per germline (reference sequence). J was trimmed by 3 bases and V by 8 bases; bases with no gene match: 0. DNA of the CDR3: TGTGCCACCGACAGGGAAGAGACCCAGTACTTC. Translating it yields CATDREETQYF.

The chain is built from TRBV27 and TRBJ1-1; D is undetermined. Trimming stripped 2 bases from V and 0 bases from J, with 7 bases between. CDR3 length: 14 amino acids. Germline V gives CDR1 MNHEY, CDR2 SMNVEV (reference sequence). The CDR3 spells CASSLAPMNTEAFF. The CDR3 bases are TGTGCCAGCAGTTTAGCTCCAATGAACACTGAAGCTTTCTTT.